A selection of T cell receptor beta chains follows, all from one sample in a study of T cell responses to AZD1222 COVID-19 vaccine. The data were produced by immunoSEQ multiplex PCR, yet TCRdb's version contains in-frame clones alone and is incomplete. This sample carries 80,000 or so clones, about nine tenths of them seen once, and the ten largest clones take approximately 3.2%. Source: peripheral blood, taken 28 days after the second AZD1222 dose. These receptors originate from an adult who received the AZD1222 COVID-19 vaccine. CDR3s include the opening cysteine and the closing phenylalanine or tryptophan. A D gene is named only where the DNA matches it firmly. Clone size is given for some rows only: seen once, a few or many times, or a class if the clone is expanded.

j_call,v_call,cdr3_length,d_call,clone_size,cdr3_nt,cdr3_aa
TRBJ1-5,TRBV2,14,NA,NA,TGTGCCAGCAAGACCGACGGGGGGAATCAGCCCCAGCATTTT,CASKTDGGNQPQHF
TRBJ2-3,TRBV13,15,TRBD2,NA,TGTGCCAGCAGCTTAAGTACTAGCGGGGCAGATACGCAGTATTTT,CASSLSTSGADTQYF
TRBJ1-4,TRBV6-5,15,NA,once,TGTGCCAGCACTCCCCCCCGGGGATCTAATGAAAAACTGTTTTTT,CASTPPRGSNEKLFF
TRBJ2-1,TRBV2,12,NA,NA,TGTGCCAGCAGGGGGGAAAACAATGAGCAGTTCTTC,CASRGENNEQFF
TRBJ1-2,TRBV11-3,14,NA,NA,TGTGCCAGCAGCTCGCTTGTAGGGTCGGACGTTTACACCTTC,CASSSLVGSDVYTF
TRBJ2-2,TRBV4-1,11,NA,NA,TGCGCCAGCAGCCAAGGCCGGGAGCTGTTTTTT,CASSQGRELFF
TRBJ2-1,TRBV11-2,16,TRBD1,NA,TGTGCCAGCAGCTTCATGCGGGACAGGGGAGTCAATGAGCAGTTCTTC,CASSFMRDRGVNEQFF
TRBJ1-2,TRBV24-1,12,NA,NA,TGTGCCACCAGTGATTACGGAATTGGCTACACCTTC,CATSDYGIGYTF
TRBJ2-2,TRBV2,16,NA,NA,TGTGCCAGCAGTGAATTGGGCGGTTCGAACACCGGGGAGCTGTTTTTT,CASSELGGSNTGELFF
TRBJ1-4,TRBV9,13,NA,NA,TGTGCCAGCAGCGCTGACGTTAATGAAAAACTGTTTTTT,CASSADVNEKLFF
TRBJ2-2,TRBV29-1,13,NA,NA,TGCAGCGCCCCCGCGGAAAACACCGGGGAGCTGTTTTTT,CSAPAENTGELFF
TRBJ2-3,TRBV20-1,15,TRBD2,NA,TGCAGTGCTAGTATCCTGGCGGGAGAGAAAGATACGCAGTATTTT,CSASILAGEKDTQYF
TRBJ2-2,TRBV6-2/TRBV6-3,17,NA,NA,TGTGCCAGCAGTTACTCGAGTCCAGCGAACTATCTCGGGGAGCTGTTTTTT,CASSYSSPANYLGELFF
TRBJ1-1,TRBV6-5,14,NA,NA,TGTGCCAGCAAGGGGCAGGGAGGGGGCACTGAAGCTTTCTTT,CASKGQGGGTEAFF
TRBJ1-2,TRBV27,17,NA,few,TGTGCCAGCAGTTTAAGGGGGGGTGGTCTTTTGGTTGCGGGCTACACCTTC,CASSLRGGGLLVAGYTF
TRBJ2-5,TRBV5-4,16,TRBD2,once,TGTGCCAGCAGCACCTCCGGGACTAGCGGAAAAGAGACCCAGTACTTC,CASSTSGTSGKETQYF
TRBJ2-3,TRBV5-6,15,NA,NA,TGTGCCAGCAGCTTGTCGAGGGGTTTCGCAGATACGCAGTATTTT,CASSLSRGFADTQYF
TRBJ1-4,TRBV28,12,NA,NA,TGTGCCAGCAACGAGGGGGAGGAAAAACTGTTTTTT,CASNEGEEKLFF
TRBJ2-1,TRBV19,16,TRBD2,NA,TGTGCCAGTAGTTCAGCTAGCGGGAGGGCCTTGGATGAGCAGTTCTTC,CASSSASGRALDEQFF
TRBJ2-1,TRBV11-2,17,NA,NA,TGTGCCAGCAGTCCGACCCCCGCATGGAGCTCCTACAATGAGCAGTTCTTC,CASSPTPAWSSYNEQFF
TRBJ1-2,TRBV18,14,TRBD1,NA,TGTGCCAGCTCACCAGGGGGACAGGGCTATGGCTACACCTTC,CASSPGGQGYGYTF
TRBJ1-6,TRBV5-4,15,NA,NA,TGTGCCAGCAGCTTGGTTTCCTCTCCTAATTCACCCCTCCACTTT,CASSLVSSPNSPLHF
TRBJ1-3,TRBV4-1,13,NA,NA,TGCGCCAGCAGCCGAGAGGTGGGAAACACCATATATTTT,CASSREVGNTIYF
TRBJ2-7,TRBV30,13,NA,NA,TGTGCCTGGAGTGTACTGTCTAGGCGCGAGCAGTACTTC,CAWSVLSRREQYF
TRBJ1-2,TRBV18,13,NA,NA,TGTGCCAGCTCACCGGACAGACAATATGGCTACACCTTC,CASSPDRQYGYTF
TRBJ1-2,TRBV6-2/TRBV6-3,13,NA,NA,TGTGCCAGCAGCCTAACTACAGCCCTGCGCTACACCTTC,CASSLTTALRYTF
TRBJ2-3,TRBV11-3,17,NA,NA,TGTGCCAGCAGTCTACCACAGGTGATGACCCTCACAGATACGCAGTATTTT,CASSLPQVMTLTDTQYF
TRBJ1-1,TRBV7-8,13,NA,NA,TGTGCCAGCAGCTTAGGCCTGGACACTGAAGCTTTCTTT,CASSLGLDTEAFF
TRBJ1-3,TRBV18,15,NA,once,TGTGCCAGCTCACTTCATGCTGGTCTCGGAAACACCATATATTTT,CASSLHAGLGNTIYF
TRBJ1-3,TRBV7-8,17,NA,NA,TGTGCCAGCAGCCGAGCCCGGGACCCGGGAGGCAGGAACACCATATATTTT,CASSRARDPGGRNTIYF
TRBJ2-7,TRBV6-5,14,TRBD1,NA,TGTGCCAGCAAGGAGACAGGGACCACCTACGAGCAGTACTTC,CASKETGTTYEQYF
TRBJ2-7,TRBV6-5,13,NA,NA,TGTGCCAGCAGAGAGACTGGAACCTACGAGCAGTACTTC,CASRETGTYEQYF
TRBJ2-7,TRBV18,12,NA,NA,TGTGCCAGCTCACCGCAGGGTAACGAGCAGTACTTC,CASSPQGNEQYF
TRBJ2-3,TRBV24-1,12,NA,NA,TGTGCCACCTTTGACGAATCAGATACGCAGTATTTT,CATFDESDTQYF
TRBJ1-5,TRBV5-6,16,NA,NA,TGTGCCAGCAGCTTGAAGGAGGGTCCAGGCAATCAGCCCCAGCATTTT,CASSLKEGPGNQPQHF
TRBJ2-7,TRBV6-5,14,TRBD2,NA,TGTGCCAGCCGAAGCGGGATTAGCTCCTACGAGCAGTACTTC,CASRSGISSYEQYF
TRBJ1-4,TRBV6-5,14,TRBD1,NA,TGTGCCAGCAGTTACTGGGCAGGGGGGGAAAAACTGTTTTTT,CASSYWAGGEKLFF
TRBJ2-3,TRBV5-1,11,NA,NA,TGCGCCAGCAGCTTGGCAGATACGCAGTATTTT,CASSLADTQYF
TRBJ2-3,TRBV6-4,14,NA,NA,TGTGCCAGCAGTGACTCTGGGGACACAGATACGCAGTATTTT,CASSDSGDTDTQYF
TRBJ2-5,TRBV6-1,16,TRBD2,NA,TGTGCCAGCAGTGCATTCGCTAGCGGGGTCCAAGAGACCCAGTACTTC,CASSAFASGVQETQYF
TRBJ1-1,TRBV11-3,14,NA,NA,TGTGCCAGCAGCCCTTGGGCCCCGAACACTGAAGCTTTCTTT,CASSPWAPNTEAFF
TRBJ1-2,TRBV7-8,15,TRBD1,NA,TGTGCCAGCAGCTTAACAACAGGGGGGACCTATGGCTACACCTTC,CASSLTTGGTYGYTF
TRBJ1-1,TRBV5-1,16,TRBD1,NA,TGCGCCAGCAGTTACAGGGGGCGGAAGCTGAGCACTGAAGCTTTCTTT,CASSYRGRKLSTEAFF
TRBJ1-2,TRBV7-2,13,NA,NA,TGTGCCAGCGAGACTCCGTTTATTGATGGCTACACCTTC,CASETPFIDGYTF
TRBJ2-2,TRBV30,11,NA,NA,TGTGCCTGGAGTGTAAATGAGGAGCTGTTTTTT,CAWSVNEELFF
TRBJ2-1,TRBV24-1,12,TRBD1,NA,TGTGCCACCAGGACAGGGGGCAATGAGCAGTTCTTC,CATRTGGNEQFF
TRBJ1-1,TRBV13,14,NA,NA,TGTGCCAGCAGCTACACAGACAGTAACACTGAAGCTTTCTTT,CASSYTDSNTEAFF
TRBJ1-1,TRBV3-1/TRBV3-2,15,NA,NA,TGTGCCAGCAGCTCACGAGACCTCATGAACACTGAAGCTTTCTTT,CASSSRDLMNTEAFF
TRBJ2-1,TRBV10-3,15,TRBD2,NA,TGTGCCATCAGTGAGTCCCGGGGGGGGGTCAATGAGCAGTTCTTC,CAISESRGGVNEQFF
TRBJ2-3,TRBV9,14,TRBD2,NA,TGTGCCAGCAACCAGGCTAGCGGATCAGATACGCAGTATTTT,CASNQASGSDTQYF
TRBJ2-7,TRBV30,12,NA,NA,TGTGCCTGGAGTAACGACTACTACGAGCAGTACTTC,CAWSNDYYEQYF
TRBJ2-7,TRBV5-1,11,NA,NA,TGCGCCAGCAGCGAAGGATACGAGCAGTACTTC,CASSEGYEQYF
TRBJ1-1,TRBV2,13,NA,NA,TGTGCCACCTTCCGCGGGGCGGGCACTGAAGCTTTCTTT,CATFRGAGTEAFF
TRBJ1-1,TRBV9,15,NA,NA,TGTGCCAGCAGCGATAGGGACGGCATGAACACTGAAGCTTTCTTT,CASSDRDGMNTEAFF
TRBJ1-2,TRBV19,14,NA,NA,TGTGCCAGTAGTAATGGCAGATCCTGGAATGGCTACACCTTC,CASSNGRSWNGYTF